Below are 15 T cell receptor beta chains sequenced from a single sample in a study of cytomegalovirus exposure and HLA in healthy donors (TCRdb year 2017). The library was made by the immunoSEQ multiplex PCR assay. This is the immuneACCESS table as TCRdb keeps it, with only in-frame sequences that have V and J called. A part of the clones is gone; compared with another copy, unresolved V genes explain less than half, and the rest is unexplained. Present in this sample are 150,000 or so clones, approximately 86% of which were seen just once. The ten largest clones represent under 25% of the sample. The sequencing input was PBMCs. These receptor sequences come from a man between 18 and 35 years old in good health and CMV-seropositive.

The rearrangement uses TRBV7-2 and TRBJ2-7, with D tentatively TRBD2 (5 bases). Germline V lookup: CDR1 SGHTA, CDR2 FQGNSA. CDR3 length: 14 amino acids. The germline V and J ends were trimmed by 1 base and 3 bases, with 10 bases remaining between them. CDR3 in amino acids: CASSLGLTDYEQYF. Here the CDR3 DNA reads TGTGCCAGCAGCTTAGGACTAACTGACTACGAGCAGTACTTC.

The rearrangement uses TRBV27 and TRBJ1-2, with 10 bases aligning to TRBD1. The junction had 11 bases not matched to a gene; V was cut back by 7 bases and J by 3 bases. The CDR3 totals 16 residues. CDR1 is MNHEY, CDR2 SMNVEV, per germline (reference sequence). The CDR3 region has the DNA TGTGCCAGCACCTCATTCGGGACAGGGGTGCACTATGGCTACACCTTC. Its translation is CASTSFGTGVHYGYTF.

The chain employs TRBV10-3 and TRBJ2-7, with D possibly matching TRBD2 (6 bases). V was clipped by 0 bases and J by 6 bases, with 9 bases between them. CDR1 is ENHRY, CDR2 SYGVKD, per germline. CDR3 length: 13 residues. The CDR3 coding sequence is TGTGCCATCAGTGAGTCCGGGGGAGGCGAGCAGTACTTC. Amino acids: CAISESGGGEQYF.

The gene calls are TRBV5-1 and TRBJ2-3, with TRBD2 matching 7 bases. V trimming: 0 bases; J trimming: 2 bases; junction bases outside the gene matches: 6. From germline, CDR1 is SGHRS and CDR2 YFSETQ. The CDR3 runs 16 residues. The CDR3 here is CASSLEPSGSTDTQYF. The CDR3 DNA reads as TGCGCCAGCAGCTTGGAGCCTAGCGGCTCCACAGATACGCAGTATTTT.

In its sample, this clone was seen once. V usage is TRBV27 and J usage is TRBJ1-6; D not resolved. The CDR3 is 16 amino acids. Germline loops: CDR1 MNHEY, CDR2 SMNVEV (reference sequence). With 5 bases removed from V and 3 bases from J, the gap between germline ends came to 14 bases. The CDR3 DNA is TGTGCCAGCAGTCCCGGACTCAATAGCTATAATTCACCCCTCCACTTT. This gives the protein CASSPGLNSYNSPLHF.

The chain carries TRBV18 and TRBJ2-1, with D maybe TRBD2 (5 bases). The V gene's germline CDR1 is KGHSH and CDR2 LQKENI. The CDR3 has 15 residues. Trimming shortened V by 0 bases and J by 2 bases, and 8 bases separated the two germline ends. CDR3 nucleotide sequence: TGTGCCAGCTCACCACCCCTAGCAGCCTACAATGAGCAGTTCTTC. Translating gives CASSPPLAAYNEQFF.

The chain joins TRBV6-6 to TRBJ2-7, with TRBD2 matching 8 bases. The germline gives CDR1 MNHNY, CDR2 SVGAGI (reference sequence). V was clipped by 0 bases and J by 2 bases; unmatched bases: 6. The CDR3 totals 16 residues. CDR3 amino acids: CASSYSWRGDTYEQYF. As DNA, the CDR3 is TGTGCCAGCAGTTACTCGTGGCGGGGGGATACCTACGAGCAGTACTTC.

The rearrangement links TRBV7-9 to TRBJ2-3; the D gene is possibly TRBD2 (6 bases). Trimming shortened V by 5 bases and J by 5 bases, and 17 bases separated the two germline ends. The CDR3 has 15 residues. CDR1 SEHNR and CDR2 FQNEAQ come from the germline V gene (reference sequence). CDR3 nucleotide sequence: TGTGCCAGCAGCAAAATTGTGGCGGGAATAGATACGCAGTATTTT. It specifies CASSKIVAGIDTQYF.

The gene calls are TRBV20-1 and TRBJ1-1; D gene ambiguous. Germline-derived CDR1 and CDR2 are DFQATT and SNEGSKA (reference sequence). Trimming removed 6 bases from V and 5 bases from J, with 10 bases in between. The CDR3 is made up of 11 amino acids. The CDR3 region has the DNA TGCAGTGCCGGAGGGTGGACTGAAGCTTTCTTT. Amino acids: CSAGGWTEAFF.

V is TRBV5-1 and J is TRBJ2-7; 8 bases map to TRBD2. Looked up from germline, CDR1 is SGHRS and CDR2 is YFSETQ. With V trimmed by 4 bases and J by 7 bases, 7 bases remained unmatched. The CDR3 loop spans 13 amino acids. The CDR3 DNA reads as TGCGCCAGCAGCAGGGGGACTAGGGGAGAGCAGTACTTC. This translates into CASSRGTRGEQYF.

V usage is TRBV5-1 and J usage is TRBJ2-1, with D possibly being TRBD2 (6 bases). Germline CDR1 is SGHRS and CDR2 is YFSETQ. CDR3 length: 14 residues. The V gene lost 4 bases and the J gene lost 7 bases, with 15 bases spanning the gap. The CDR3 here is CASSPSGGENEQFF. CDR3 DNA sequence: TGCGCCAGCAGCCCCTCCGGAGGGGAGAATGAGCAGTTCTTC.

The V call is TRBV6-5, the J call TRBJ1-1, with D uncertain. Deletions cut 7 bases from V and 3 bases from J, with 18 bases between. The CDR3 is 15 amino acids. CDR1 is MNHEY, CDR2 SVGAGI, per germline. CDR3 nucleotide sequence: TGTGCCAGCACTGGAGGGATGGGCCATGACACTGAAGCTTTCTTT. Translated: CASTGGMGHDTEAFF.

The chain is built from TRBV9 and TRBJ2-2; 10 positions agree with TRBD1. This CDR3 is built from 17 residues. The ends lost 4 bases at V and 4 bases at J; junction bases unmatched: 10. CDR1 and CDR2 (germline): SGDLS, YYNGEE. The CDR3 loop reads CASSPRRDRGPTGELFF. CDR3 bases: TGTGCCAGCAGCCCCCGCCGGGACAGGGGTCCCACCGGGGAGCTGTTTTTT.

V usage is TRBV19 and J usage is TRBJ2-5, with D possibly TRBD1 on 6 matching bases. The CDR3 has 13 amino acids. V dropped 3 bases and J dropped 4 bases, with 9 bases sitting between them. Germline V gene sequence: CDR1 LNHDA, CDR2 SQIVND (reference sequence). This CDR3 reads CASSIRGRETQYF. Written as DNA, the CDR3 is TGTGCCAGTAGTATCAGGGGAAGAGAGACCCAGTACTTC. Full variable domain (remainder filled in from reference TRBV19 and TRBJ2-5): DGGITQSPKYLFRKEGQNVTLSCEQNLNHDAMYWYRQDPGQGLRLIYYSQIVNDFQKGDIAEGYSVSREKKESFPLTVTSAQKNPTAFYLCASSIRGRETQYFGPGTRLLVL.

The chain joins TRBV27 to TRBJ1-1; D perhaps matches TRBD1 (5 bases). This CDR3 is 15 amino acids long. V was shortened by 4 bases and J by 1 base, with 13 bases between the two germline ends. The germline gives CDR1 MNHEY, CDR2 SMNVEV (reference sequence). For the CDR3, the DNA is TGTGCCAGCAGTTCATGGCAGGGCAAGAACACTGAAGCTTTCTTT. Translated, it gives CASSSWQGKNTEAFF.